Below, 14 T cell receptor beta chains from the same sample are listed, as sequenced in a study of CD8 T cells in Susac syndrome. Reverse transcription of roughly 0.5 to 1 ug RNA was performed with random hexamers. TCRdb reprocessed the immunoSEQ multiplex PCR reads with MiXCR, giving one entry per CDR3 protein. In the table there are tens of thousands of distinct CDR3 sequences, around 93% of which are singletons. Material: CD8+ T cells from PBMCs. These TCRs come from a human donor with Susac syndrome.

The chain combines TRBV5-6 with TRBJ2-7; the D is unclear. The CDR3 has 14 amino acids. Germline CDR1 and CDR2: SGHDT and YYEEEE. V was shortened by 3 bases and J by 2 bases, with 12 bases between the two germline ends. CDR3 DNA sequence: TGTGCCAGCAGCTCCGACCCACGGCCCTACGAGCAGTACTTC. Protein: CASSSDPRPYEQYF.

The CDR3 sequence: CASSLPETGSQETQYF. The CDR3 DNA reads TGCGCCAGCAGCCTTCCAGAAACCGGGAGCCAAGAGACCCAGTACTTC. V usage is TRBV4-1 and J usage is TRBJ2-5, with D possibly being TRBD2 (6 bases). V was trimmed by 4 bases and J by 1 base, leaving 16 bases between them. Germline lookup yields CDR1 MGHRA and CDR2 YSYEKL. This CDR3 has 16 amino acids.

The V and J genes are TRBV27 and TRBJ2-7, with 7 bases aligning to TRBD1. Germline lookup yields CDR1 MNHEY and CDR2 SMNVEV (reference sequence). The CDR3 is made up of 14 amino acids. V shed 5 bases, J shed 3 bases, and the junction held 7 bases outside the gene matches. CDR3 coding DNA: TGTGCCAGCAGTACTCAGGGGGACCGCTACGAGCAGTACTTC. It yields the protein CASSTQGDRYEQYF.

This sequence joins TRBV16 and TRBJ1-1; 8 bases agree with TRBD1. V lost 4 bases, J lost 3 bases, and 7 bases stayed unmatched. Germline loops: CDR1 KGHSY, CDR2 FQNENV. The CDR3 totals 15 residues. CDR3 sequence (DNA): TGTGCCAGCAGCCGCAAACAGGGGGTCTACACTGAAGCTTTCTTT. It translates to CASSRKQGVYTEAFF.

This chain joins TRBV4-1 and TRBJ2-1, with D possibly TRBD1 on 5 matching bases. The CDR3 length is 13 residues. Per germline, CDR1 MGHRA and CDR2 YSYEKL. The V end lost 1 base, the J end lost 6 bases, and 7 bases lay between the germline ends. In DNA, the CDR3 is TGCGCCAGCAGCCAAGCAGGGATCAATGAGCAGTTCTTC. It is translated as CASSQAGINEQFF.

The chain is built from TRBV27 and TRBJ2-1; 7 positions match TRBD1. The CDR3 spans 13 residues. Germline V gene data show CDR1 as MNHEY and CDR2 as SMNVEV (reference sequence). After removal of 8 bases from V and 7 bases from J, the junction contained 8 bases not matched to a gene. The CDR3 protein is CASSGGVINEQFF. The CDR3 bases are TGTGCCAGCTCAGGGGGAGTTATAAATGAGCAGTTCTTC.

The V call is TRBV29-1, the J call TRBJ2-1; D is possibly TRBD2 (5 bases). Trimming left V 4 bases short and J 5 bases short, with 15 bases between. CDR1 and CDR2 (germline): SQVTM, ANQGSEA. The CDR3 is made up of 14 amino acids. The CDR3: CSVGQFGVNNEQFF. In DNA form, the CDR3 reads TGCAGCGTTGGGCAGTTCGGGGTTAACAATGAGCAGTTCTTC.

The rearrangement uses TRBV7-2 and TRBJ1-4; D not certain. The CDR3 sequence is 14 residues long. Trimming pared 2 bases from V and 10 bases from J, leaving 14 bases between. Germline lookup yields CDR1 SGHTA and CDR2 FQGNSA. CDR3 coding DNA: TGTGCCAGCAGCTTACAGAGGGAGGAGGGAAAACTGTTTTTT. Protein: CASSLQREEGKLFF.

The V gene is TRBV30, the J gene TRBJ2-5; D remains ambiguous. The CDR3 runs to 15 residues. Germline-derived CDR1 and CDR2 are GTSNPN and SVGIG (reference sequence). V gave up 2 bases and J gave up 0 bases, with 13 bases separating them. Here the CDR3 reads CAWSPLYEYQETQYF. Here the CDR3 DNA reads TGTGCCTGGAGTCCCCTTTACGAGTACCAAGAGACCCAGTACTTC.

J is TRBJ1-1 and V is TRBV12-3 or TRBV12-4; no reliable D call. V dropped 2 bases and J dropped 1 base, with 11 bases sitting between them. The CDR3 runs to 15 residues. DNA for the CDR3: TGTGCCAGCAGTTTACTGGGTCACGCGAACACTGAAGCTTTCTTT. Translating gives CASSLLGHANTEAFF.

This clonotype showed up just once. The V call is TRBV30, the J call TRBJ2-1; maybe TRBD2 (6 bases). The CDR3 runs 13 residues. V gave up 0 bases and J gave up 10 bases, with 13 bases separating them. Germline CDR1 GTSNPN, CDR2 SVGIG (reference sequence). The CDR3 nucleotides read TGTGCCTGGAGTGTATTGTTTGCGGGAGAGCAGTTCTTC. This sequence encodes CAWSVLFAGEQFF.

The chain links TRBV9 to TRBJ2-7, with D uncertain. This CDR3 is built from 12 residues. V was trimmed by 3 bases and J by 2 bases, leaving 6 bases between them. Germline CDR1 is SGDLS and CDR2 is YYNGEE. The CDR3 coding sequence is TGTGCCAGCAGCGGCCCCGCCTACGAGCAGTACTTC. Its translation: CASSGPAYEQYF.

V usage is TRBV29-1 and J usage is TRBJ1-1; D ambiguous. V gave up 6 bases and J gave up 1 base, with 12 bases separating them. The CDR3 contains 13 residues. Per the germline V gene, CDR1 is SQVTM and CDR2 is ANQGSEA. This CDR3 is CSVPPWGNTEAFF. CDR3 bases: TGCAGCGTCCCACCCTGGGGGAACACTGAAGCTTTCTTT.

This sequence joins TRBV7-8 and TRBJ2-3, with D perhaps matching TRBD1 or TRBD2 (6 bases each). Germline CDR1 SGHVS, CDR2 FQNEAQ. This CDR3 is built from 18 residues. V dropped 5 bases and J dropped 6 bases, with 27 bases sitting between them. CDR3 in amino acids: CASSPSKGGRSLLDTQYF. The DNA for the CDR3 is TGTGCCAGCAGCCCGTCAAAGGGGGGAAGATCGCTGCTGGATACGCAGTATTTT.